What follows are 24 T cell receptor beta chains derived from one specimen sequenced in a study of follicular helper T cells after annual influenza vaccination. As to time point: 2015-2016 season, 7 days after influenza vaccination. Libraries were prepared by immunoSEQ multiplex PCR; TCRdb keeps only in-frame clonotypes and omits some of them. Among 2,000 to 2,500 clones listed, 75% to 90% were seen once. Specimen: CXCR5+ CD38- circulating T follicular helper cells from blood, collected 7 days after influenza vaccination. Subset: circulating Tfh, non-naive CD4+CXCR5+PD-1+ (ICOS+CD38+ or ICOS-CD38-). Receptors originate from an adult who received the influenza vaccine.

The chain employs TRBV30 and TRBJ2-1; unclear D gene. Germline CDR1 is GTSNPN and CDR2 is SVGIG (reference sequence). V gave up 0 bases and J gave up 9 bases, with 9 bases separating them. CDR3 size: 12 residues. This CDR3 is CAWSVSLGEQFF. As DNA, the CDR3 is TGTGCCTGGAGTGTATCTCTCGGTGAGCAGTTCTTC.

The V call is TRBV5-1, the J call TRBJ1-1, with D perhaps matching TRBD1 (5 bases). The CDR3 covers 12 residues. From germline, CDR1 is SGHRS and CDR2 YFSETQ. Trimming removed 3 bases from V and 3 bases from J, with 6 bases in between. The CDR3 is CASSSGYTEAFF. For the CDR3, the DNA is TGCGCCAGCAGCTCAGGGTACACTGAAGCTTTCTTT.

The chain links TRBV29-1 to TRBJ2-5; 14 bases line up with TRBD2. The CDR3 is made up of 15 amino acids. The V gene's germline CDR1 is SQVTM and CDR2 ANQGSEA. With V trimmed by 5 bases and J by 3 bases, 5 bases remained unmatched. The CDR3 is CSVCRTSGGKETQYF. In DNA form, the CDR3 reads TGCAGCGTTTGTCGGACTAGCGGGGGGAAAGAGACCCAGTACTTC.

The chain couples TRBV5-4 to TRBJ2-5, with TRBD1 as a possible D gene (6 bases). Deletions cut 4 bases from V and 2 bases from J, with 9 bases between. This CDR3 has 13 amino acids. In germline, CDR1 is SGHNT, CDR2 YYREEE (reference sequence). This chain's CDR3 is CASSRGQQETQYF. CDR3 sequence (DNA): TGTGCCAGCAGCCGAGGACAGCAAGAGACCCAGTACTTC.

The chain is built from TRBV6-5 and TRBJ1-1, with unresolved D. The CDR3 totals 12 residues. Germline lookup yields CDR1 MNHEY and CDR2 SVGAGI. V lost 2 bases and J lost 5, with 6 bases in between. This chain's CDR3 is CASSYGKTEAFF. The CDR3 region has the DNA TGTGCCAGCAGTTACGGGAAAACTGAAGCTTTCTTT.

V is TRBV9 and J is TRBJ2-1, with 8 bases that match TRBD2. The germline CDR1 and CDR2 sequences are SGDLS and YYNGEE. The CDR3 runs 16 residues. With V trimmed by 4 bases and J by 9 bases, 15 bases remained unmatched. The CDR3 loop is CASSPTLTSVVGEQFF. The CDR3 DNA reads as TGTGCCAGCAGCCCAACCCTGACTAGCGTTGTCGGTGAGCAGTTCTTC.

This clone was picked up one time. CDR3 loop: CASSLHQGVKEQYF. In nucleotides, the CDR3 is TGTGCCAGCAGCTTACACCAGGGGGTAAAAGAGCAGTACTTC. The chain employs TRBV7-8 and TRBJ2-7, with 7 bases identical to TRBD1. The CDR3 runs to 14 residues. Germline CDR1 reads SGHVS; CDR2 reads FQNEAQ. Germline trimming cut 2 bases from V and 7 bases from J; bases unmatched to any gene: 8. The entire variable domain, with the rest obtained from reference TRBV7-8 and TRBJ2-7, is as follows: GAGVSQSPRYKVAKRGQDVALRCDPISGHVSLFWYQQALGQGPEFLTYFQNEAQLDKSGLPSDRFFAERPEGSVSTLKIQRTQQEDSAVYLCASSLHQGVKEQYFGPGTRLTVT.

This clone was seen a few times. The chain uses TRBV5-1 and TRBJ2-1, with 7 bases that match TRBD1. The CDR3 runs to 15 residues. The junction had 7 bases not matched to a gene; V was cut back by 0 bases and J by 7 bases. Germline V gives CDR1 SGHRS, CDR2 YFSETQ. The CDR3 region is CASSLVQGEGNEQFF. CDR3 sequence (DNA): TGCGCCAGCAGCTTGGTGCAGGGGGAAGGGAATGAGCAGTTCTTC.

The genes are TRBV14 and TRBJ1-1; D unclear. The CDR3 runs 13 residues. Trimming removed 5 bases at V and 5 bases at J, with 12 bases between. CDR1 SGHDN and CDR2 FVKESK come from the germline V gene. CDR3 residues: CASSNQGLTEAFF. CDR3 nucleotides: TGTGCCAGCAGCAATCAAGGTTTGACTGAAGCTTTCTTT.

V usage is TRBV6-1 and J usage is TRBJ2-6, with a weak D call TRBD1 (6 bases). The CDR3 totals 16 residues. The germline CDR1 and CDR2 sequences are MNHNS and SASEGT. The germline V and J ends were trimmed by 2 bases and 1 base, with 9 bases remaining between them. The DNA of the CDR3 is TGTGCCAGCAGTGAATTCACAGGGTCTGGGGCCAACGTCCTGACTTTC. It specifies CASSEFTGSGANVLTF.

The genes are TRBV29-1 and TRBJ1-1; D not resolved. Germline CDR1 reads SQVTM; CDR2 reads ANQGSEA. The V and J ends lost 4 bases and 3 bases respectively, with 9 bases between them. The CDR3 is 12 residues long. CDR3: CSVVPWDTEAFF. The DNA for the CDR3 is TGCAGCGTTGTGCCGTGGGACACTGAAGCTTTCTTT.

This clone appeared a few times. The J gene is TRBJ2-1, the V gene TRBV27, with 13 bases identical to TRBD2. V was clipped by 4 bases and J by 4 bases; unmatched bases: 4. The CDR3 consists of 16 residues. Germline V gene data show CDR1 as MNHEY and CDR2 as SMNVEV (reference sequence). The CDR3 protein is CASSSRLAGGYNEQFF. The CDR3 DNA reads TGTGCCAGCAGTTCCCGACTAGCGGGGGGATACAATGAGCAGTTCTTC.

The chain has TRBV19 and TRBJ1-5; the D is unclear. Germline assignment: CDR1 LNHDA and CDR2 SQIVND (reference sequence). V was cut by 1 base and J by 7 bases, with 11 bases left in between. The CDR3 sequence is 14 residues long. For the CDR3, the DNA is TGTGCCAGTAGTATAGGGGTAGGAGGGCAGCCCCAGCATTTT. As protein: CASSIGVGGQPQHF.

The chain recombines TRBV28 with TRBJ1-1, with D possibly being TRBD1 (5 bases). The CDR3 runs 15 residues. The ends were cut back, 6 bases at V and 2 bases at J, with 16 bases in the middle. CDR1 and CDR2 from the germline V gene are MDHEN and SYDVKM. The CDR3 coding sequence is TGTGCCAGCAGGGCGGGACGGGGAAGAAACACTGAAGCTTTCTTT. This codes for CASRAGRGRNTEAFF.

The chain carries TRBV7-2 and TRBJ2-7; TRBD1 matches 8 bases. The CDR3 spans 15 residues. The J segment lost 2 bases and the V segment lost 6 bases, leaving 9 bases of the junction unmatched. Germline CDR1 reads SGHTA; CDR2 reads FQGNSA. CDR3 nucleotides: TGTGCCAGCAGAAAGACCGGGACAGGAGCCTACGAGCAGTACTTC. This encodes CASRKTGTGAYEQYF.

This clone was seen a handful of times. The chain has TRBV19 and TRBJ1-2; D is unclear. Trimming shortened V by 3 bases and J by 5 bases, and 16 bases separated the two germline ends. In germline, CDR1 is LNHDA, CDR2 SQIVND (reference sequence). The CDR3 loop spans 15 amino acids. The CDR3 protein is CASSIPGSRGYGYTF. For the CDR3, the DNA is TGTGCCAGTAGTATTCCGGGATCTAGAGGTTATGGCTACACCTTC.

This clone showed up just once. This chain uses TRBV6-6 with TRBJ2-5; TRBD1 agrees at 11 bases. Per the germline V gene, CDR1 is MNHNY and CDR2 is SVGAGI (reference sequence). The CDR3 covers 16 residues. Losses at the gene ends were 5 bases for V and 5 bases for J; bases not matched to a gene: 10. The CDR3 DNA is TGTGCCAGCAGTCCTCTTAGGACAGGGGGCCAGGAGACCCAGTACTTC. Protein product: CASSPLRTGGQETQYF.

This chain links TRBV7-9 with TRBJ1-1, with 9 nucleotides matching TRBD1. Germline V lookup: CDR1 SEHNR, CDR2 FQNEAQ (reference sequence). V was clipped by 6 bases and J by 5 bases; unmatched bases: 10. The CDR3 loop spans 15 amino acids. DNA for the CDR3: TGTGCCAGCAGTCCTACCTTAGACAGGGGGACTGAAGCTTTCTTT. Translation gives CASSPTLDRGTEAFF.

This clone appeared a few times. The V gene is TRBV5-4, the J gene TRBJ1-2; 7 nucleotides match TRBD1. CDR3 length: 14 residues. V lost 1 base to trimming and J lost 3 bases; unmatched junction nucleotides: 3. Germline CDR1 and CDR2: SGHNT and YYREEE (reference sequence). In DNA form, the CDR3 reads TGTGCCAGCAGCTTGTGGCAGGGGGACTATGGCTACACCTTC. It specifies CASSLWQGDYGYTF.

The chain has TRBV6-1 and TRBJ2-5, with 7 bases that match TRBD1. J was trimmed by 0 bases and V by 6 bases; bases with no gene match: 4. There are 14 residues in the CDR3. Germline CDR1 reads MNHNS; CDR2 reads SASEGT. In DNA, the CDR3 is TGTGCCAGCAGAAAACAGGGGCACCAAGAGACCCAGTACTTC. Translation: CASRKQGHQETQYF.

The V and J genes are TRBV7-2 and TRBJ2-2; 10 bases are shared with TRBD1. V was pared by 5 bases and J by 1 base, with 4 bases of the junction left unmatched. CDR1 and CDR2 (germline): SGHTA, FQGNSA. The CDR3 spans 16 residues. CDR3 loop: CASSQWTGGNTGELFF. DNA for the CDR3: TGTGCCAGCAGCCAGTGGACAGGGGGGAACACCGGGGAGCTGTTTTTT. The full variable domain, in which reference TRBV7-2 and TRBJ2-2 provide the parts outside the CDR3, is GAGVSQSPSNKVTEKGKDVELRCDPISGHTALYWYRQSLGQGLEFLIYFQGNSAPDKSGLPSDRFSAERTGGSVSTLTIQRTQQEDSAVYLCASSQWTGGNTGELFFGEGSRLTVL.

This chain links TRBV5-1 with TRBJ1-4; no clear D. The V end was cut by 7 bases, the J end by 3 bases, with 10 bases between. The length of the CDR3 is 13 residues. Per the germline V gene, CDR1 is SGHRS and CDR2 is YFSETQ. CDR3 sequence: CASSAGANEKLFF. The DNA of the CDR3 is TGCGCCAGCTCCGCCGGGGCTAATGAAAAACTGTTTTTT.

The genes are TRBV19 and TRBJ1-4; no definite D call. CDR1 and CDR2 (germline): LNHDA, SQIVND (reference sequence). The CDR3 runs 17 residues. Trimming took 1 base from V and 0 from J, leaving 12 bases between them. Written as DNA, the CDR3 is TGTGCCAGTAGTATAGCGGCAGCGTCTGCAACTAATGAAAAACTGTTTTTT. Translated: CASSIAAASATNEKLFF.

This sequence joins TRBV5-1 and TRBJ2-2, with a tentative D call TRBD2 (6 bases). The V gene's germline CDR1 is SGHRS and CDR2 YFSETQ. There are 17 residues in the CDR3. V lost 4 bases and J 4 bases, leaving 20 bases between the germline ends. The CDR3 DNA reads as TGCGCCAGCAGCGTAGGAGGGAGCGGAGTCGGCACCGGGGAGCTGTTTTTT. Residues: CASSVGGSGVGTGELFF.